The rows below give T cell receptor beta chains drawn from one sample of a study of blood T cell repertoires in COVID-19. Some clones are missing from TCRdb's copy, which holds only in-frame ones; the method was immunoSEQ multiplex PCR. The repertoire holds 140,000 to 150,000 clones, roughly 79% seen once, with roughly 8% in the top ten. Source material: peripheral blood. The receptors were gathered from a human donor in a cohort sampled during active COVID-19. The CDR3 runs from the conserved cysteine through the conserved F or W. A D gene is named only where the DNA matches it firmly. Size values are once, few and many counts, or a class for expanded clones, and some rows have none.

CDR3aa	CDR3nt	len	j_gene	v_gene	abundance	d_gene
CASSLSGQGAEKLFF	TGTGCCAGCAGTTTATCGGGTCAGGGGGCTGAAAAACTGTTTTTT	15	TRBJ1-4	TRBV28	NA	TRBD1
CASSSPDSHTSYEQYF	TGTGCCAGTAGTAGCCCGGACAGCCACACCTCATACGAGCAGTACTTC	16	TRBJ2-7	TRBV19	NA	NA
CASSFGRDRDNEQFF	TGTGCCAGCAGCTTCGGCAGGGATCGAGACAATGAGCAGTTCTTC	15	TRBJ2-1	TRBV7-3	NA	NA
CASSEDGQDLWGYTF	TGTGCCAGCAGTGAAGACGGACAGGATCTATGGGGCTACACCTTC	15	TRBJ1-2	TRBV2	NA	TRBD1
CASSSSYGKLAGGLEQYF	TGTGCCAGCAGCTCCTCCTACGGGAAGTTAGCGGGAGGATTGGAGCAGTACTTC	18	TRBJ2-7	TRBV7-9	NA	TRBD2
CASSIGLADYNEQFF	TGTGCCAGTAGTATAGGGCTAGCGGACTACAATGAGCAGTTCTTC	15	TRBJ2-1	TRBV19	NA	TRBD2
CASSQNQGSDTEAFF	TGTGCCAGCAGTCAAAACCAGGGTAGTGACACTGAAGCTTTCTTT	15	TRBJ1-1	TRBV11-2	once	NA
CASSSGTGLQETQYF	TGTGCCAGCAGCTCCGGGACAGGCCTCCAAGAGACCCAGTACTTC	15	TRBJ2-5	TRBV7-3	NA	TRBD1
CASSGLEGNSNQPQHF	TGTGCCAGCAGTGGATTGGAGGGGAATAGCAATCAGCCCCAGCATTTT	16	TRBJ1-5	TRBV25-1	NA	NA
CASSPDRVSDTQYF	TGCGCCAGCAGCCCGGACAGGGTATCGGATACGCAGTATTTT	14	TRBJ2-3	TRBV5-1	NA	TRBD1
CASNSGRTQRIEQYF	TGTGCCAGCAATAGCGGGAGGACCCAAAGGATCGAGCAGTACTTC	15	TRBJ2-7	TRBV7-2	NA	TRBD2
CASSMKAGGNYGYTF	TGTGCCAGTAGTATGAAGGCAGGGGGCAACTATGGCTACACCTTC	15	TRBJ1-2	TRBV19	NA	TRBD1
CASSPRTSGRNTQYF	TGTGCCAGCAGCCCCCGGACTAGCGGGAGGAATACGCAGTATTTT	15	TRBJ2-3	TRBV7-2	NA	TRBD2
CASRSNGAGYSPLHF	TGTGCCAGCAGATCCAACGGTGCAGGCTATTCACCCCTCCACTTT	15	TRBJ1-6	TRBV3-1/TRBV3-2	NA	NA
CASSRVKGQGSSYEQYF	TGTGCCAGCAGCCGAGTCAAGGGACAGGGGTCATCCTACGAGCAGTACTTC	17	TRBJ2-7	TRBV7-8	once	TRBD1
CASSFLNLRAFF	TGTGCCAGCAGTTTCCTAAATTTGCGCGCTTTCTTT	12	TRBJ1-1	TRBV27	NA	NA